The 8 T cell receptor beta chains listed next were all sequenced from one sample in a study of metastatic and nonmetastatic thyroid tumors. Using MiXCR, TCRdb reanalyzed the PCR reads. The sample consists of some 7,000 clones, about 32% of them appearing once. No patient received treatment before thyroid surgery. The sample comprised adjacent normal tissue. These receptors originate from a female donor with papillary thyroid cancer or a benign thyroid nodule (not recorded which). Some clones in this sample may be carry-over from other donors' samples.

In the case of this clone: One end of the junction is discordant with germline, which a read error may explain. The chain couples TRBV20-1 to TRBJ2-1; maybe TRBD1 (5 bases). Germline assignment: CDR1 DFQATT and CDR2 SNEGSKA (reference sequence). The CDR3 spans 13 residues. CDR3 nucleotides: TGCAGTGCGAAGCAGGGCCTCTACAATGAGAAGTTATTC. It translates to CSAKQGLYNEKLF.

V gene TRBV28 combines with J gene TRBJ2-7; TRBD2 aligns across 10 bases. The germline V gene has CDR1 MDHEN and CDR2 SYDVKM. The CDR3 covers 14 residues. Germline trimming cut 5 bases from V and 2 bases from J; bases unmatched to any gene: 3. The CDR3 spells CASSPSGRAYEQYF. The CDR3 DNA is TGTGCCAGCAGTCCGAGCGGGAGGGCCTACGAGCAGTACTTC. Full variable domain (rest looked up from reference TRBV28 and TRBJ2-7): DVKVTQSSRYLVKRTGEKVFLECVQDMDHENMFWYRQDPGLGLRLIYFSYDVKMKEKGDIPEGYSVSREKKERFSLILESASTNQTSMYLCASSPSGRAYEQYFGPGTRLTVT.

This chain uses TRBV11-2 with TRBJ2-7; unclear D gene. The germline V and J ends were trimmed by 4 bases and 2 bases, with 9 bases remaining between them. This CDR3 has 13 amino acids. Germline assignment: CDR1 SGHAT and CDR2 FQNNGV. The CDR3 coding sequence is TGTGCCAGCAGCTCCCTTGGGGCCTACGAGCAGTACTTC. Translating gives CASSSLGAYEQYF.

The chain employs TRBV20-1 and TRBJ2-7; D perhaps matches TRBD2 (6 bases). V gave up 6 bases and J gave up 3 bases, with 18 bases separating them. The CDR3 loop spans 14 amino acids. From germline, CDR1 is DFQATT and CDR2 SNEGSKA (reference sequence). This CDR3 reads CSAPLGGVDYEQYF. The DNA for the CDR3 is TGCAGTGCCCCCCTCGGAGGGGTAGACTACGAGCAGTACTTC.

Note on this clone: Without the conserved terminal phenylalanine or tryptophan, this CDR3 likely stems from a read error. It is unclear where the CDR3 begins or ends on the DNA, so no DNA is shown, and the CDR3 is as TCRdb lists it. The CDR3: CASSREEPVSPHHV. This chain links TRBV5-6 with TRBJ1-6. The CDR3 spans 14 amino acids, including both terminal residues. Germline V lookup: CDR1 SGHDT, CDR2 YYEEEE.

This clone was seen a few times. V gene TRBV10-3 combines with J gene TRBJ2-7; D may match TRBD1 or TRBD2 (5 bases each). V lost 8 bases to trimming and J lost 3 bases, with 17 bases between them. This CDR3 is 14 amino acids long. Germline CDR1 is ENHRY and CDR2 is SYGVKD. Here the CDR3 reads CAIAFGAFNYEQYF. In nucleotides, the CDR3 is TGTGCCATCGCCTTCGGGGCCTTCAACTACGAGCAGTACTTC.

This clone has a handful of counts. The gene calls are TRBV27 and TRBJ2-1, with D perhaps TRBD2 (5 bases). Germline CDR1 reads MNHEY; CDR2 reads SMNVEV (reference sequence). Deletions cut 5 bases from V and 0 bases from J, with 14 bases between. The CDR3 runs 16 residues. The CDR3 region is CASSPLAASSYNEQFF. DNA of the CDR3: TGTGCCAGCAGTCCCCTAGCCGCCAGCTCCTACAATGAGCAGTTCTTC.

The chain couples TRBV11-1 to TRBJ1-2; maybe TRBD1 (6 bases). V dropped 1 base and J dropped 4 bases, with 16 bases sitting between them. Germline assignment: CDR1 SGHAT and CDR2 FQDESV (reference sequence). This CDR3 is 16 amino acids long. CDR3 nucleotide sequence: TGTGCCAGCAGCTTAGACGGGGGGCGAACGGGCTATGGCTACACCTTC. Encoded protein: CASSLDGGRTGYGYTF.